This entry lists 27 T cell receptor beta chains sequenced from one sample in a study of T cells in Graves' hyperthyroidism and ophthalmopathy. Researchers amplified the TCR beta CDR3 regions from RNA transcripts. Researchers ran a first-round RT-PCR on the TCR CDR3 using the HTBI primer set. In TCRdb, the multiplex PCR reads were re-called with MiXCR into one record per CDR3 protein. In the table there are about 700,000 distinct CDR3 sequences, about 45% of which are singletons. Sample: peripheral blood or thyroid tissue (not recorded which). These receptors were collected from an adult man with Graves' disease, either hyperthyroidism or ophthalmopathy (not recorded which).

At least ten counts were recorded for this clonotype. This chain joins TRBV6-5 and TRBJ2-7; TRBD2 aligns across 9 bases. CDR1 is MNHEY and CDR2 is SVGAGI in the germline V gene. V lost 8 bases to trimming and J lost 3 bases; unmatched junction nucleotides: 5. The CDR3 covers 13 residues. CDR3 coding DNA: TGTGCCAGCTTGCCGCGGGAGGGCTACGAGCAGTACTTC. It codes for CASLPREGYEQYF.

As regards this clonotype: Germline and junction disagree at one end, which may indicate a read error. The J gene is TRBJ1-5, the V gene TRBV10-3; a possible D gene is TRBD1 (6 bases). The CDR3 is 16 amino acids. CDR1 is ENHRY, CDR2 SYGVKD, per germline. CDR3 in DNA: TGTGCCAGCAGTTACTCGAGGGGTGGGGTCGGGACACCCCAGCATTTT. Protein: CASSYSRGGVGTPQHF.

The chain's CDR3 is CSATPGQGVGYF. DNA for the CDR3: TGCAGTGCTACCCCGGGGCAGGGGGTGGGGTACTTC. V and J are TRBV20-1 and TRBJ2-7; 7 nucleotides match TRBD1. The germline V gene encodes CDR1 DFQATT and CDR2 SNEGSKA (reference sequence). Unmatched junction bases numbered 12, after V lost 4 bases and J lost 12 bases. The length of the CDR3 is 12 residues.

This clonotype was detected ten times or more. The V gene is TRBV7-8, the J gene TRBJ2-7, with TRBD1 matching over 9 bases. In germline, CDR1 is SGHVS, CDR2 FQNEAQ. Germline trimming cut 7 bases from V and 5 bases from J; bases unmatched to any gene: 9. The CDR3 sequence is 14 residues long. The DNA for the CDR3 is TGTGCCAGCAACCCCACAGGGGGCTTCGACGAGCAGTACTTC. It encodes CASNPTGGFDEQYF.

The V and J genes are TRBV12-3 or TRBV12-4 and TRBJ1-5; no firm D call. This CDR3 is built from 14 residues. V was clipped by 4 bases and J by 7 bases, with 14 bases between them. The CDR3: CASSSWKGRQPQHF. CDR3 bases: TGTGCCAGCAGTTCATGGAAAGGGAGACAGCCCCAGCATTTT.

This clonotype was observed a few times. The J gene is TRBJ2-7, the V gene TRBV7-9; 10 bases align to TRBD1. Germline assignment: CDR1 SEHNR and CDR2 FQNEAQ (reference sequence). V shed 5 bases, J shed 1 base, and the junction held 5 bases outside the gene matches. The CDR3 spans 15 residues. CDR3 residues: CASSPGQGRSYEQYF. The CDR3 region has the DNA TGTGCCAGCAGCCCGGGACAGGGGAGGTCCTACGAGCAGTACTTC.

CDR3 region: CSVDPQGLGQGGLNTEAFF. The CDR3 coding sequence is TGCAGCGTTGACCCACAGGGATTGGGGCAGGGAGGCTTGAACACTGAAGCTTTCTTT. The genes are TRBV29-1 and TRBJ1-1; D might be TRBD1 (6 bases). This CDR3 has 19 amino acids. Trimming removed 3 bases at V and 0 bases at J, with 26 bases between. Germline loops: CDR1 SQVTM, CDR2 ANQGSEA.

This clonotype was counted only a few times. V is TRBV5-4 and J is TRBJ1-3; possibly TRBD1 for D (6 bases). Trimming removed 3 bases from V and 4 bases from J, with 8 bases in between. This CDR3 spans 13 amino acids. Germline V gene lookup returns CDR1 SGHNT and CDR2 YYREEE (reference sequence). The CDR3 DNA reads TGTGCCAGCAGCTCAGGGGTCGGAAACACCATATATTTT. It yields the protein CASSSGVGNTIYF.

The sample holds many counts of this clonotype. The V call is TRBV15, the J call TRBJ2-5; no clear D. Trimming took off 5 bases at V and 5 bases at J, with 6 bases between the two ends. Germline V lookup: CDR1 LNHNV, CDR2 YYDKDF (reference sequence). This CDR3 is built from 11 residues. CDR3 amino acids: CATSPGETQYF. The CDR3 region has the DNA TGTGCCACCAGCCCCGGTGAGACCCAGTACTTC.

The chain recombines TRBV7-2 with TRBJ1-5, with a tentative D call TRBD1 (5 bases). The CDR3 sequence is 14 residues long. Trimming left V 8 bases short and J 1 base short, with 12 bases between. Germline-derived CDR1 and CDR2 are SGHTA and FQGNSA. The CDR3 sequence is CASGVWGSNQPQHF. As DNA, the CDR3 is TGTGCCAGCGGCGTTTGGGGGAGCAATCAGCCCCAGCATTTT.

The chain recombines TRBV7-9 with TRBJ1-2; D remains unclear. The length of the CDR3 is 14 residues. The V gene lost 3 bases and the J gene lost 7 bases, with 15 bases spanning the gap. Germline V gene sequence: CDR1 SEHNR, CDR2 FQNEAQ (reference sequence). This CDR3 is CASSLGKGGIGYTF. The CDR3, as DNA: TGTGCCAGCAGCTTGGGAAAGGGAGGCATTGGCTACACCTTC.

This clonotype was counted at least ten times. V gene TRBV7-9 combines with J gene TRBJ2-7, with D unclear. The CDR3 totals 13 residues. CDR1 is SEHNR, CDR2 FQNEAQ, per germline (reference sequence). Trimming removed 4 bases at V and 2 bases at J, with 9 bases between. The CDR3 protein is CASSYPFPYEQYF. The CDR3 DNA sequence: TGTGCCAGCAGCTATCCCTTCCCCTACGAGCAGTACTTC.

This clonotype turned up a few times. This sequence joins TRBV11-2 and TRBJ1-4; 7 bases align to TRBD1. The junction had 1 base not matched to a gene; V was cut back by 3 bases and J by 3 bases. CDR3 length: 14 amino acids. Germline V gene lookup returns CDR1 SGHAT and CDR2 FQNNGV. CDR3 sequence (DNA): TGTGCCAGCAGCTTTCAGGGGGCTAATGAAAAACTGTTTTTT. This sequence encodes CASSFQGANEKLFF.

The CDR3 sequence: CASSYSLGQTSYEQYF. CDR3 sequence (DNA): TGTGCCAGCAGTTACTCTCTGGGACAGACCTCCTACGAGCAGTACTTC. V is TRBV7-2 and J is TRBJ2-7, with 7 bases fitting TRBD1. Unmatched junction bases numbered 11, after V lost 6 bases and J lost 0 bases. In germline, CDR1 is SGHTA, CDR2 FQGNSA. The CDR3 has 16 residues.

Points on this clonotype: The junction and the germline gene differ at one end; a read error may be behind it. The gene calls are TRBV7-9 and TRBJ1-1; 9 nucleotides agree with TRBD1. Germline lookup yields CDR1 SEHNR and CDR2 FQNEAQ (reference sequence). This CDR3 has 14 amino acids. DNA of the CDR3: TGTGCCGGCAGCAAGGGACAGGGAGAGACTGAAGCTTTCTTT. Protein product: CAGSKGQGETEAFF.

The rearrangement uses TRBV15 and TRBJ1-6, with TRBD1 matching 8 bases. This CDR3 spans 15 amino acids. Germline V gene sequence: CDR1 LNHNV, CDR2 YYDKDF (reference sequence). The J segment lost 15 bases and the V segment lost 3 bases, leaving 13 bases of the junction unmatched. The CDR3 coding sequence is TGTGCCACCAGCAGTACAGGGGGTCAAGGGCAGGGCCTCCACTTT. Protein sequence: CATSSTGGQGQGLHF.

The chain has TRBV5-1 and TRBJ1-1, with D possibly matching TRBD1 (6 bases). Deletions cut 5 bases from V and 4 bases from J, with 12 bases between. Germline V CDR1 and CDR2: SGHRS, YFSETQ. CDR3 length equals 13 residues. CDR3 amino acids: CASRWGQATEAFF. DNA of the CDR3: TGCGCCAGCAGATGGGGGCAGGCCACTGAAGCTTTCTTT.

This chain links TRBV25-1 with TRBJ2-5; a possible D gene is TRBD2 (7 bases). Germline V gene data show CDR1 as MGHDK and CDR2 as SYGVNS. Trimming removed 6 bases at V and 5 bases at J, with 13 bases between. The CDR3 has 13 amino acids. Written as DNA, the CDR3 is TGTGCCAGCAGGAGGCGGGGGCGCGAGACCCAGTACTTC. Translation: CASRRRGRETQYF.

The rearrangement uses TRBV25-1 and TRBJ1-2; 7 bases line up with TRBD1. The CDR3 sequence is 16 residues long. Germline V CDR1 and CDR2: MGHDK, SYGVNS. With 8 bases clipped from V and 2 bases from J, the junction kept 14 bases outside the gene matches. The chain's CDR3 is CASVTQSTGSNYGYTF. In DNA form, the CDR3 reads TGTGCCAGCGTGACCCAATCGACAGGGAGCAACTATGGCTACACCTTC.

This clonotype was seen a handful of times. The gene calls are TRBV14 and TRBJ1-1; no reliable D call. Germline V gene data show CDR1 as SGHDN and CDR2 as FVKESK. With 1 base removed from V and 5 bases from J, the gap between germline ends came to 8 bases. CDR3 length: 13 amino acids. The DNA of the CDR3 is TGTGCCAGCAGCCAAGTTTTTCAGACTGAAGCTTTCTTT. Translating it yields CASSQVFQTEAFF.

This clonotype was seen at least ten times. The chain carries TRBV29-1 and TRBJ1-2; 7 nucleotides match TRBD1. Germline V gene data show CDR1 as SQVTM and CDR2 as ANQGSEA. Losses at the gene ends were 4 bases for V and 1 base for J; bases not matched to a gene: 3. The CDR3 is made up of 13 amino acids. CDR3 in DNA: TGCAGCGTTGGAGGGGACAGTAACTATGGCTACACCTTC. Residues: CSVGGDSNYGYTF.

This clonotype has ten or more counts. The chain couples TRBV13 to TRBJ1-1; 8 bases are shared with TRBD1. V shed 4 bases, J shed 0 bases, and the junction held 7 bases outside the gene matches. This CDR3 has 16 amino acids. Germline CDR1 and CDR2: PRHDT and FYEKMQ (reference sequence). The chain's CDR3 is CASSSPRDRMNTEAFF. The CDR3 bases are TGTGCCAGCAGCTCGCCCCGGGACAGGATGAACACTGAAGCTTTCTTT. The full variable domain, with the rest looked up from reference TRBV13 and TRBJ1-1, is AAGVIQSPRHLIKEKRETATLKCYPIPRHDTVYWYQQGPGQDPQFLISFYEKMQSDKGSIPDRFSAQQFSDYHSELNMSSLELGDSALYFCASSSPRDRMNTEAFFGQGTRLTVV.

The genes are TRBV12-3 or TRBV12-4 and TRBJ1-2; D is uncertain. V gave up 5 bases and J gave up 4 bases, with 11 bases separating them. The CDR3 totals 13 residues. The CDR3 region has the DNA TGTGCCAGCAGTCCTGGGAGAACCTATGGCTACACCTTC. The encoded protein is CASSPGRTYGYTF.

In the case of this clonotype: With a much larger clone just one base away, this may be a read error. This chain links TRBV9 with TRBJ2-7; 9 bases line up with TRBD1. The tail of the sequence fits TRBJ2-1 better, so the J call may be wrong. Germline CDR1 and CDR2: SGDLS and YYNGEE. This CDR3 has 15 amino acids. In DNA form, the CDR3 reads TGTGCCAGCAGCCGCAAGCGGGACAGGGACTACGAGCAGTTCTTC. Protein sequence: CASSRKRDRDYEQFF.

As to this clonotype: This may be a read error, as it is one base from a much larger clone. CDR3 DNA sequence: TGTGCCAGCAACCTAGGGGTCTCCGGCAATCAGCCCCAGCATTTT. Its protein is CASNLGVSGNQPQHF. This chain links TRBV4-1 with TRBJ1-5; perhaps TRBD1 as D (5 bases). Germline V gene sequence: CDR1 MGHRA, CDR2 YSYEKL. The CDR3 spans 15 residues.

The rearrangement uses TRBV7-8 and TRBJ1-6; 9 nucleotides match TRBD1. Germline values: CDR1 SGHVS, CDR2 FQNEAQ. Trimming at V came to 6 bases and at J to 4 bases, leaving 7 bases not matched to a gene. CDR3 size: 16 residues. The CDR3 coding sequence is TGTGCCAGCAGTCTCCGGACAGGGGTTTATAATTCACCCCTCCACTTT. Protein product: CASSLRTGVYNSPLHF.

The CDR3 region is CASSDLLEAFF. DNA of the CDR3: TGCGCCAGCAGTGATCTCCTGGAAGCTTTCTTT. The V gene is TRBV10-2, the J gene TRBJ1-1; D gene ambiguous. This CDR3 is 11 amino acids long. Germline V gives CDR1 WSHSY, CDR2 SAAADI. V lost 3 bases and J 8 bases, leaving 7 bases between the germline ends.